This TCR beta chain was observed in a study of T-cell reconstitution after alpha-beta-depleted transplantation in children. Study conclusions and caveats: About two months after transplant, alpha-beta T cells reportedly came from several hundred expanded graft clones. From surviving recipient T cells and thymic progenitors came the high day-60 TCRbeta diversity observed in some patients. T cells produced anew were the main source of T-cell counts and diversity one year after transplant.

Concerning this clonotype: Antigen unknown.

As it was prepared, the TCRbeta library received unique molecular identifiers. TCRdb re-derived calls from the PCR reads in MiXCR, one entry per CDR3 protein. Here the sample spans 200,000 to 250,000 distinct CDR3 sequences, 20% to 30% being singletons. Trimming removed 3 bases from V and 0 bases from J; junction bases left unmatched: 4. This CDR3 has 15 residues. Germline V gene data show CDR1 as SGHRS and CDR2 as YFSETQ. This TCR derives from a female patient aged 2 to 10 who had a stem cell transplant for congenital amegakaryocytic thrombocytopenia, so the T cells may come from the graft donor. The sample consisted of PBMCs, mostly from graft donor cells, taken 360 days after TCRalphabeta/CD19-depleted stem cell transplant. V is TRBV5-1 and J is TRBJ2-3, with 7 bases lining up with TRBD1. CDR3 loop: CASSSEGASTDTQYF. In DNA, the CDR3 is TGCGCCAGCAGCTCTGAGGGGGCGAGCACAGATACGCAGTATTTT.